This entry is about one T cell receptor (beta chain). Its antigen is unidentified. This entry comes from a study of Ad26.COV2.S vaccination and SARS-CoV-2 variants. Across the study: By the intramuscular route, Ad26.COV2.S was given once, or twice 56 days apart.

Treatment defined: some 20 received Ad26.COV2.S at low or high dose, single or two shots; 5 received placebo; per-sample allocation not given. The study sampled participants on day 63 after the first vaccine or placebo injection. Donation came from an adult in Boston who was aged 18-55 years. Immunization relied on an Ad26 vector, which expressed Wuhan-strain SARS-CoV-2 spike. Regarding the study as a whole: Similar non-spike TCR breadth was seen in vaccine and placebo recipients.

Method: immunoSEQ multiplex PCR; TCRdb's copy keeps in-frame clones and lacks some. The repertoire holds approximately 410,000 clones, with more than 75% as singletons. Germline loops: CDR1 SGHAT, CDR2 FQNNGV. The CDR3 is 14 amino acids. After removal of 3 bases from V and 10 bases from J, the junction contained 9 bases not matched to a gene. This chain uses TRBV11-2 with TRBJ2-5; 9 positions agree with TRBD1. The TCR sequence derives from a person between 18 and 65 years old who received the Ad26.COV2.S COVID-19 vaccine or a placebo. Sequences were derived from peripheral blood, sampled in a trial of Ad26.COV2.S vaccine versus placebo. CDR3: CASSFTGTGSVQYF. CDR3 sequence (DNA): TGTGCCAGCAGCTTTACCGGGACAGGGTCGGTCCAGTACTTC.